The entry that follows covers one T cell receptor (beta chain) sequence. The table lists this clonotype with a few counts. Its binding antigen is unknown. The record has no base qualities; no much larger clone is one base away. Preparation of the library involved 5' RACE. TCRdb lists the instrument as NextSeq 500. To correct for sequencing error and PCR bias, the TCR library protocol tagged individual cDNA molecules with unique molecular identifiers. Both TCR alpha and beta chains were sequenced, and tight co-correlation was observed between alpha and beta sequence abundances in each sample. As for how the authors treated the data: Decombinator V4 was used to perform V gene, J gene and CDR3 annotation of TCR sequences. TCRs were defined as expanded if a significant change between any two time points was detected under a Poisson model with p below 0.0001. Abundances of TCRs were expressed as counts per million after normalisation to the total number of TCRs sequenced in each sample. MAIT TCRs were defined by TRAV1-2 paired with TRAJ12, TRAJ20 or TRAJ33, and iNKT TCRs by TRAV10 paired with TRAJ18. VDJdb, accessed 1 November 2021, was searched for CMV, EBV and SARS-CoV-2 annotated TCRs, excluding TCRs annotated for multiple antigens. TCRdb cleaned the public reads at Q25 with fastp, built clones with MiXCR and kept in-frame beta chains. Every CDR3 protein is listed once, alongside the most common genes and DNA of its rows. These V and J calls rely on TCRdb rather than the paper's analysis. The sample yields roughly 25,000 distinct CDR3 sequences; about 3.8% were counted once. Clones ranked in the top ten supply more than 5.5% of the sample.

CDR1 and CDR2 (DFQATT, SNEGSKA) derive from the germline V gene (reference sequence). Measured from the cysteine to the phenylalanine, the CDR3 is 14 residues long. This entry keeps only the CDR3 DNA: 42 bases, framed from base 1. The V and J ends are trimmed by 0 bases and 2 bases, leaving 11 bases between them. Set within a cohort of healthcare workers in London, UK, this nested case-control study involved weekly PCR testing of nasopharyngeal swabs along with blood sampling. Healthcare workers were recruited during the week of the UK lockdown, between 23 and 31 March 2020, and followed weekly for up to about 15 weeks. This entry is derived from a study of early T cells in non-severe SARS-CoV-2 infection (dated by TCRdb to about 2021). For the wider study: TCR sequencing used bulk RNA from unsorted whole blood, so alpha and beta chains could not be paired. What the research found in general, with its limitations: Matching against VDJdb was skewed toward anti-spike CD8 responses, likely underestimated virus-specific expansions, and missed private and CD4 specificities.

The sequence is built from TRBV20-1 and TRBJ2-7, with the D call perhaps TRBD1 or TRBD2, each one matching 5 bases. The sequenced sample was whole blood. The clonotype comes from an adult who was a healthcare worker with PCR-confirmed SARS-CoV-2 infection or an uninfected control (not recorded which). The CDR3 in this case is CSARDSGTPYEQYF. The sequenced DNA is TGCAGTGCTAGAGATTCCGGGACCCCCTACGAGCAGTACTTC.